One sample yielded the 23 T cell receptor beta chains listed below, sequenced in a study of cytomegalovirus exposure and HLA in healthy donors. Use of 60 Vbeta and 13 Jbeta primers characterized the PCR. TCRdb's copy holds only in-frame clones and misses some; the assay was immunoSEQ multiplex PCR. The data contain about 150,000 clones, about 76% of them singletons. Sequenced material: PBMCs. Source of these receptors: a man aged 25-45 years in good health and CMV-seropositive.

The chain links TRBV7-3 to TRBJ1-1; D ambiguous. Per germline, CDR1 SGHTA and CDR2 FQGTGA. This CDR3 region has 13 residues. With 6 bases removed from V and 0 bases from J, the gap between germline ends came to 8 bases. Written as DNA, the CDR3 is TGTGCCAGCAGTCCATCCATGAACACTGAAGCTTTCTTT. As protein: CASSPSMNTEAFF.

This rearrangement joins TRBV7-9 to TRBJ1-2, with TRBD1 identical over 9 bases. V lost 5 bases to trimming and J lost 7 bases; unmatched junction nucleotides: 8. This CDR3 contains 14 residues. CDR1 is SEHNR, CDR2 FQNEAQ, per germline (reference sequence). CDR3 in DNA: TGTGCCAGCAGCCGGGGGGACAGGGTGGCTGGCTACACCTTC. Protein product: CASSRGDRVAGYTF.

V usage is TRBV7-9 and J usage is TRBJ1-2; a possible D gene is TRBD1 (5 bases). The V end lost 1 base, the J end lost 5 bases, and 14 bases lay between the germline ends. The CDR3 covers 15 residues. Per germline, CDR1 SEHNR and CDR2 FQNEAQ (reference sequence). CDR3: CASSLGGRVQYGYTF. CDR3 nucleotide sequence: TGTGCCAGCAGCTTAGGCGGCAGGGTTCAGTATGGCTACACCTTC.

The chain carries TRBV11-2 and TRBJ2-7; TRBD2 is a possible D gene (6 bases). Trimming took 4 bases from V and 6 from J, leaving 16 bases between them. The length of the CDR3 is 14 residues. Germline CDR1 is SGHAT and CDR2 is FQNNGV. The DNA of the CDR3 is TGTGCCAGCAGCTCTGGGGGGAGCCCCTTCGAGCAGTACTTC. It translates to CASSSGGSPFEQYF. The whole variable domain, remainder taken from reference TRBV11-2 and TRBJ2-7, is EAGVAQSPRYKIIEKRQSVAFWCNPISGHATLYWYQQILGQGPKLLIQFQNNGVVDDSQLPKDRFSAERLKGVDSTLKIQPAKLEDSAVYLCASSSGGSPFEQYFGPGTRLTVT.

A note on this clone: The junction departs from germline at one end; a sequencing error may be responsible. The chain has TRBV29-1 and TRBJ2-6; maybe TRBD1 (5 bases). The V gene's germline CDR1 is SQVTM and CDR2 ANQGSEA. CDR3 length: 14 residues. The DNA for the CDR3 is TGCAGCGTTGAGGTTGCTCCTGGGGCCAACGGCCTGACTTTC. Amino acids: CSVEVAPGANGLTF.

V gene TRBV2 combines with J gene TRBJ2-1; no firm D call. V dropped 3 bases and J dropped 3 bases, with 6 bases sitting between them. Germline CDR1 SNHLY, CDR2 FYNNEI. The CDR3 is 13 residues long. The CDR3 loop is CASSDDNYNEQFF. Written as DNA, the CDR3 is TGTGCCAGCAGTGACGACAACTACAATGAGCAGTTCTTC.

This clone showed up just once. This rearrangement joins TRBV10-3 to TRBJ1-3; 8 bases are a match to TRBD1. The germline V gene has CDR1 ENHRY and CDR2 SYGVKD. This CDR3 region has 16 residues. Trimming took 6 bases from V and 5 from J; bases not matched to a gene: 12. Here the CDR3 reads CAIRAGGNQSRNTIYF. The DNA of the CDR3 is TGTGCCATCAGGGCAGGGGGCAATCAAAGTAGAAACACCATATATTTT.

V is TRBV7-8 and J is TRBJ2-5; D uncertain. The end of the DNA is better explained by TRBJ2-7, so the J call may be wrong. This CDR3 has 15 residues. The germline CDR1 and CDR2 sequences are SGHVS and FQNEAQ. The CDR3 bases are TGTGCCAGCAGCCCCGGTCTCAACCATCGATACGAGCAGTACTTC. Protein product: CASSPGLNHRYEQYF.

V gene TRBV10-3 combines with J gene TRBJ2-2; 10 positions match TRBD2. The CDR3 length is 19 residues. Germline CDR1 and CDR2: ENHRY and SYGVKD. J gave up 0 bases and V 9 bases, and 16 bases lay outside the gene matches. The CDR3 reads CAIGLYPVLAGSNTGELFF. The CDR3 coding sequence is TGTGCCATAGGACTATACCCGGTACTAGCGGGATCGAACACCGGGGAGCTGTTTTTT.

The V call is TRBV30, the J call TRBJ1-5; TRBD1 agrees at 7 bases. The germline V gene encodes CDR1 GTSNPN and CDR2 SVGIG (reference sequence). V was pared by 2 bases and J by 3 bases, with 4 bases of the junction left unmatched. This CDR3 spans 14 amino acids. CDR3 protein: CAWSKQGLNQPQHF. The CDR3 DNA reads as TGTGCCTGGAGTAAACAGGGGCTCAATCAGCCCCAGCATTTT.

The chain combines TRBV7-2 with TRBJ1-5, with 8 bases lining up with TRBD1. Unmatched junction bases numbered 5, after V lost 1 base and J lost 3 bases. The CDR3 loop spans 16 amino acids. Germline-derived CDR1 and CDR2 are SGHTA and FQGNSA. The CDR3 DNA reads TGTGCCAGCAGCTTAGGGGCAGGGGGCCTCAATCAGCCCCAGCATTTT. It yields the protein CASSLGAGGLNQPQHF. Drawing the rest from reference TRBV7-2 and TRBJ1-5, the complete variable domain is GAGVSQSPSNKVTEKGKDVELRCDPISGHTALYWYRQSLGQGLEFLIYFQGNSAPDKSGLPSDRFSAERTGGSVSTLTIQRTQQEDSAVYLCASSLGAGGLNQPQHFGDGTRLSIL.

This clone was found once. The CDR3 bases are TGTGCCAGCTCTCTTCGGCGGGAGAATGGCGAGCAGTACTTC. Encoded protein: CASSLRRENGEQYF. The chain carries TRBV7-8 and TRBJ2-7; 7 positions match TRBD2. Germline V gene lookup returns CDR1 SGHVS and CDR2 FQNEAQ. With V trimmed by 8 bases and J by 6 bases, 13 bases remained unmatched. This CDR3 spans 14 amino acids. Filled out from reference TRBV7-8 and TRBJ2-7, the complete variable domain reads GAGVSQSPRYKVAKRGQDVALRCDPISGHVSLFWYQQALGQGPEFLTYFQNEAQLDKSGLPSDRFFAERPEGSVSTLKIQRTQQEDSAVYLCASSLRRENGEQYFGPGTRLTVT.

This chain connects TRBV7-2 to TRBJ2-7; maybe TRBD1 (5 bases). CDR1 is SGHTA, CDR2 FQGNSA, per germline. This CDR3 is 13 amino acids long. V was trimmed by 4 bases and J by 0 bases, leaving 7 bases between them. In DNA, the CDR3 is TGTGCCAGCAGCTCCAGGGTCTCCTACGAGCAGTACTTC. Residues: CASSSRVSYEQYF. The entire variable domain, with the rest obtained from reference TRBV7-2 and TRBJ2-7, is as follows: GAGVSQSPSNKVTEKGKDVELRCDPISGHTALYWYRQSLGQGLEFLIYFQGNSAPDKSGLPSDRFSAERTGGSVSTLTIQRTQQEDSAVYLCASSSRVSYEQYFGPGTRLTVT.

The V and J genes are TRBV5-1 and TRBJ2-5, with D possibly TRBD1 on 7 matching bases. Trimming cost V 6 bases and J 2 bases, with 17 bases left between them. The CDR3 runs to 15 residues. Germline V gene lookup returns CDR1 SGHRS and CDR2 YFSETQ. The CDR3 DNA follows: TGCGCCAGCAACAATGCGGGACAGATACAAGAGACCCAGTACTTC. Amino acids: CASNNAGQIQETQYF.

The rearrangement joins TRBV5-4 to TRBJ2-5, with TRBD2 matching 9 bases. V lost 1 base to trimming and J lost 5 bases; unmatched junction nucleotides: 6. This CDR3 has 15 amino acids. The germline V gene has CDR1 SGHNT and CDR2 YYREEE (reference sequence). The CDR3 region is CASSLRSGGPETQYF. CDR3 bases: TGTGCCAGCAGCTTGAGGAGCGGGGGGCCCGAGACCCAGTACTTC.

The rearrangement uses TRBV9 and TRBJ1-2; a possible D gene is TRBD1 (6 bases). The CDR3 consists of 13 residues. Germline CDR1 is SGDLS and CDR2 is YYNGEE. V lost 3 bases and J 7 bases, leaving 13 bases between the germline ends. The CDR3 DNA sequence: TGTGCCAGCAGCGACCCGACAGGTTCTGGCTACACCTTC. Protein: CASSDPTGSGYTF.

The J gene is TRBJ2-7, the V gene TRBV15; TRBD1 agrees at 8 bases. The CDR3 covers 15 residues. The V and J ends lost 0 bases and 2 bases, in that order; junction bases with no gene match: 3. From germline, CDR1 is LNHNV and CDR2 YYDKDF (reference sequence). In DNA form, the CDR3 reads TGTGCCACCAGCAGAGACGACAGGGGCCCCTACGAGCAGTACTTC. This sequence encodes CATSRDDRGPYEQYF.

This clone was seen a handful of times. The chain employs TRBV6-4 and TRBJ2-1; 11 bases match TRBD2. Trimming took 5 bases from V and 7 from J; bases not matched to a gene: 7. The CDR3 consists of 15 residues. Germline V CDR1 and CDR2: MRHNA, SNTAGT. The CDR3 nucleotides are TGTGCCAGCAGTCAGGCTACTAGCGGGAGTAATGAGCAGTTCTTC. Amino acids: CASSQATSGSNEQFF.

The rearrangement uses TRBV9 and TRBJ1-2; 8 bases agree with TRBD1. Trimming cost V 4 bases and J 4 bases; bases outside gene matches: 6. The germline V gene has CDR1 SGDLS and CDR2 YYNGEE. The CDR3 loop spans 14 amino acids. CDR3 residues: CASSHGQGSYGYTF. In nucleotides, the CDR3 is TGTGCCAGCAGCCACGGACAGGGAAGCTATGGCTACACCTTC.

The chain combines TRBV27 with TRBJ1-2; 7 bases match TRBD1. Trimming removed 4 bases from V and 4 bases from J; junction bases left unmatched: 9. In germline, CDR1 is MNHEY, CDR2 SMNVEV (reference sequence). CDR3 length: 15 amino acids. The CDR3 region is CASSWRQGYPYGYTF. DNA of the CDR3: TGTGCCAGCAGTTGGAGACAGGGATATCCCTATGGCTACACCTTC.

The V and J genes are TRBV2 and TRBJ2-7; tentative D call: TRBD1 (6 bases). Trimming took 7 bases from V and 0 from J, leaving 13 bases between them. Looked up from germline, CDR1 is SNHLY and CDR2 is FYNNEI. The CDR3 sequence is 14 residues long. The CDR3 nucleotides are TGTGCCAGCAAGGGGGACGCGACCTCCTACGAGCAGTACTTC. Translation gives CASKGDATSYEQYF.

The CDR3: CASSFTSGKETQYF. The CDR3 DNA sequence: TGTGCCAGCAGTTTTACGAGCGGTAAAGAGACCCAGTACTTC. The rearrangement joins TRBV28 to TRBJ2-5, with a tentative D call TRBD2 (5 bases). The CDR3 length is 14 residues. CDR1 is MDHEN, CDR2 SYDVKM, per germline. Trimming took 3 bases from V and 3 from J, leaving 11 bases between them.

V gene TRBV7-8 combines with J gene TRBJ1-2; TRBD1 is a possible D gene (5 bases). Germline loops: CDR1 SGHVS, CDR2 FQNEAQ. V lost 5 bases and J 2 bases, leaving 15 bases between the germline ends. The length of the CDR3 is 15 residues. The CDR3 spells CASSQLGGVNYGYTF. As DNA, the CDR3 is TGTGCCAGCAGCCAACTGGGGGGGGTCAACTATGGCTACACCTTC.